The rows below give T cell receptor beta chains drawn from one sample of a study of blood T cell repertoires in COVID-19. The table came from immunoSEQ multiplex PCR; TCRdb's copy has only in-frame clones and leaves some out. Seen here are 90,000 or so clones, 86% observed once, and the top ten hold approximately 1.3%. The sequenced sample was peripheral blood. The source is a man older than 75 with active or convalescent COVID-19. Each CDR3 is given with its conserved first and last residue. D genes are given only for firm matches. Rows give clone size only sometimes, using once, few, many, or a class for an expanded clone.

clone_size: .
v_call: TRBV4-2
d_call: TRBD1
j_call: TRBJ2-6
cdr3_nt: TGTGCCAGCAGCCTGGAAGGACAGGGACTCTCTGGGGCCAACGTCCTGACTTTC
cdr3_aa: CASSLEGQGLSGANVLTF

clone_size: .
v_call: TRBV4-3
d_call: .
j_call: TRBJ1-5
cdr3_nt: TGCGCCAGCAGCCAAAGATCGGGGGAGTATCAGCCCCAGCATTTT
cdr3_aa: CASSQRSGEYQPQHF

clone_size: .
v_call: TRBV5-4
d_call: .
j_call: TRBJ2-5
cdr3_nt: TGTGCCAGCAGCCCAGGTGGAGGGAGCGTTGAGACCCAGTACTTC
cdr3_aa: CASSPGGGSVETQYF

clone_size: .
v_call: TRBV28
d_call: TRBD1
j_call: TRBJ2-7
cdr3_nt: TGTGCCAGCAGTCCCGGGGGACAGGGGGTATCCTACGAGCAGTACTTC
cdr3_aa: CASSPGGQGVSYEQYF

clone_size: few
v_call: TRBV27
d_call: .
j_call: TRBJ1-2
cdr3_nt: TGTGCCAGCAGTCCAGGGTTATTGTTTGGCTACACCTTC
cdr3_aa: CASSPGLLFGYTF

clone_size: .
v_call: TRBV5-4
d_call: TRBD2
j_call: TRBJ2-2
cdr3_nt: TGTGCCAGCAGCAGAGTAGCGGGATATCGTACCGGGGAGCTGTTTTTT
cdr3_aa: CASSRVAGYRTGELFF

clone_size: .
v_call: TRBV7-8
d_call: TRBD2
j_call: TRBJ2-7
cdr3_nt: TGTGCCAGCAGCTCGTTAGCGGGAGACCACGAGCAGTACTTC
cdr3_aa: CASSSLAGDHEQYF

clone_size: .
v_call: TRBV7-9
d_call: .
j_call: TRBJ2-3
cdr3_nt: TGTGCCAGCAGCTTAGGCGGCACCGATACGCAGTATTTT
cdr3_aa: CASSLGGTDTQYF

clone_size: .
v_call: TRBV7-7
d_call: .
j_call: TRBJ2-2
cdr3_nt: TGTGCTAGCAGAGGAGCTAGCGATCCCAACACCGGGGAGCTGTTTTTT
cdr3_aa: CASRGASDPNTGELFF

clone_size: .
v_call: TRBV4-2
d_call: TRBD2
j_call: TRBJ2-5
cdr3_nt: TGTGCCAGCAGCCAAGATTGGACTAGCATCGGGACCCAGTACTTC
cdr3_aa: CASSQDWTSIGTQYF

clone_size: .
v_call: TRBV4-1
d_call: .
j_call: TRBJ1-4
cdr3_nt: TGCGCCAGCAGCCAACAGGTAGCTAATGAAAAACTGTTTTTT
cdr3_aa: CASSQQVANEKLFF

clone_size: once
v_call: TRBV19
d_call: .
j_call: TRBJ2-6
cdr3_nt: TGTGCCAGTAGTACAACGGCGGCTGGGGCCAACGTCCTGACTTTC
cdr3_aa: CASSTTAAGANVLTF

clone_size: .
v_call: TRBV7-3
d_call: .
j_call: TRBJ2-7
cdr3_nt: TGTGCCAGCAGCCCGCCCGGGAGCAACGAGCAGTACTTC
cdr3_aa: CASSPPGSNEQYF

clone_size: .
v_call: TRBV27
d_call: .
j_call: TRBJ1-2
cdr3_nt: TGTGCCAGCAGTTTTCGACAGGACAGCTATGGCTACACCTTC
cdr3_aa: CASSFRQDSYGYTF

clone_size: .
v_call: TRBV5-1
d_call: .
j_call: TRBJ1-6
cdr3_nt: TGCGCCAGCAGCTTTTCAGGGGTCTATAATTCACCCCTCCACTTT
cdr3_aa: CASSFSGVYNSPLHF

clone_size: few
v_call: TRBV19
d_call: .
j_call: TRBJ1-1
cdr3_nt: TGTGCCAGTAGCTCACCGGACAGGAACACTGAAGCTTTCTTT
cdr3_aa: CASSSPDRNTEAFF

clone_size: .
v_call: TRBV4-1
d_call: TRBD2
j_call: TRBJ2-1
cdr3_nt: TGCGCCAGCAGTAGACTAGCGGACAATGAGCAGTTCTTC
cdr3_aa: CASSRLADNEQFF

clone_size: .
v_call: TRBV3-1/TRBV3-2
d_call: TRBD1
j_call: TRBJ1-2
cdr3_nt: TGTGCCAGCAGCCGACAGGGCAGGTACACCTTC
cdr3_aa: CASSRQGRYTF

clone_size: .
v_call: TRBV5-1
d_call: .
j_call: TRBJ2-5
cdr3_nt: TGCGCCAGCAGCAGAGGATTTCAAGAGACCCAGTACTTC
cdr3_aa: CASSRGFQETQYF

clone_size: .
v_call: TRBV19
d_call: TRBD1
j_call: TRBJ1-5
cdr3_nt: TGTGCCAGTAGTGCCGGGACAGGCTATAATCAGCCCCAGCATTTT
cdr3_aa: CASSAGTGYNQPQHF

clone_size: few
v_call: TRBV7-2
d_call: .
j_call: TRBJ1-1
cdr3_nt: TGTGCCAGCAGGCTCGACAGAGGACACCAAGCTTTCTTT
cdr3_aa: CASRLDRGHQAFF

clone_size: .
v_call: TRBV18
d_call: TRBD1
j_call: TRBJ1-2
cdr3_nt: TGTGCCAGCTCCCCACAGGGGGCGTCTAACTATGGCTACACCTTC
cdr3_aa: CASSPQGASNYGYTF

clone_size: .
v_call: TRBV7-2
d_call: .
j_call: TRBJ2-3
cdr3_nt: TGTGCCAGCAGCTTAAGCTCAGGGGCGGGAGATACGCAGTATTTT
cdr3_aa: CASSLSSGAGDTQYF

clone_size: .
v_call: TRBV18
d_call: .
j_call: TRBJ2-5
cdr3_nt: TGTGCCAGCTCACCTAGCCTCCAGGAGACCCAGTACTTC
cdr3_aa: CASSPSLQETQYF

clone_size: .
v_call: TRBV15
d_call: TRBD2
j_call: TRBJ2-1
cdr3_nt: TGTGCCACCAGCAGTGATTCTAGCGGGAGGACTGAGCAGTTCTTC
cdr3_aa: CATSSDSSGRTEQFF

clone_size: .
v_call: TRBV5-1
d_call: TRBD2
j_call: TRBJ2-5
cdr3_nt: TGCGCCAGCAGCAAGACTAGCGGGAGGGAAGAGACCCAGTACTTC
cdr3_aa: CASSKTSGREETQYF

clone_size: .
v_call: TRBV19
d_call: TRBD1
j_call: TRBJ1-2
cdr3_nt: TGTGCCAGTAGTGTGGGACAGGATTATGGCTACACCTTC
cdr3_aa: CASSVGQDYGYTF

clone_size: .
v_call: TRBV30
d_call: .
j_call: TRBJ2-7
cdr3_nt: TGTGCCTGGAGTGGGGACTGGACCTACGAGCAGTACTTC
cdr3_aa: CAWSGDWTYEQYF

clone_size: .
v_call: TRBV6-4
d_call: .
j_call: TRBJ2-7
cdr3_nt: TGTGCCAGCAGTGTGATTCCCGAAGAGTCCTACGAGCAGTACTTC
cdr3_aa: CASSVIPEESYEQYF

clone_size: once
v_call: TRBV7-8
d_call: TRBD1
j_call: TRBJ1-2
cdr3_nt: TGTGCCAGCAGCCGAGACAGGGGGCGAGGGTATGGCTACACCTTC
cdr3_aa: CASSRDRGRGYGYTF

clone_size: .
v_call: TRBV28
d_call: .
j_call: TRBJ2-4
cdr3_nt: TGTGCCAGCAACCCAATCGACAGACGGGAGAACATTCAGTACTTC
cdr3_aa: CASNPIDRRENIQYF

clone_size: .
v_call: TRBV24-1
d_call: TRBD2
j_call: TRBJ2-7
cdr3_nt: TGTGCCACCAGTGCTTTAAGCGGGACTAACTACGAGCAGTACTTC
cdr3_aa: CATSALSGTNYEQYF

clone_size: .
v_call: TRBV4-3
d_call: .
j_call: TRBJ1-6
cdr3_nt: TGCGCCAGCAGCCAGAGCGGGGGCAATTCACCCCTCCACTTT
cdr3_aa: CASSQSGGNSPLHF

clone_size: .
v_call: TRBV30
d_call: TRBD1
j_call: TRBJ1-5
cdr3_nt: TGTGCCTGGAGGGGACAGGGGTTGCATCAGCCCCAGCATTTT
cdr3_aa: CAWRGQGLHQPQHF

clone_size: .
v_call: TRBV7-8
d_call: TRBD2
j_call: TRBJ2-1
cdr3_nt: TGTGCCAGCAGCCAAGGGACTAGTTCGAATGAGCAGTTCTTC
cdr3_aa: CASSQGTSSNEQFF

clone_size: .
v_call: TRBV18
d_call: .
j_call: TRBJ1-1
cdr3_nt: TGTGCCAGCTCACCTTTGACAGGTGGGGACACTGAAGCTTTCTTT
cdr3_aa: CASSPLTGGDTEAFF

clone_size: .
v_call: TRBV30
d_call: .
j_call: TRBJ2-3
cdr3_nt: TGTGCCTGGAGTCCATTAGATACGCAGTATTTT
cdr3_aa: CAWSPLDTQYF

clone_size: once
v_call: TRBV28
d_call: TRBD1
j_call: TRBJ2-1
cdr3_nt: TGTGCCAGCAGCGGACAGGGGGTGGAAAATGAGCAGTTCTTC
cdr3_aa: CASSGQGVENEQFF

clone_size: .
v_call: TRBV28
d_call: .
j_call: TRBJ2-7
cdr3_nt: TGTGCCAGCAGGCCGACAGAGGGGGGGGGCCTCGAGCAGTACTTC
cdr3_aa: CASRPTEGGGLEQYF

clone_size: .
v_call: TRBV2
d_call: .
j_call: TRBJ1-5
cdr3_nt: TGTGCCAGCAGTGATTTAAACAGTCTTAGCAATCAGCCCCAGCATTTT
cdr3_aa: CASSDLNSLSNQPQHF

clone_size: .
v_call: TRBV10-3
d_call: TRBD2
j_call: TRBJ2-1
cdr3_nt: TGTGCCATCAGGGCTAGCGGTGAGCAGTTCTTC
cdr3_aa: CAIRASGEQFF

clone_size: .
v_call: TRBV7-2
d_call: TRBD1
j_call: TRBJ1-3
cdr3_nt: TGTGCCAGCAGCCCAACAGGGGCCGAAAGAAACACCATATATTTT
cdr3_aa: CASSPTGAERNTIYF

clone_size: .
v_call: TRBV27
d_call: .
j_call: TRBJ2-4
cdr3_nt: TGTGCCAGCAGTTTATCTATGCCGGCGGGGGCGGTAAACATTCAGTACTTC
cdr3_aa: CASSLSMPAGAVNIQYF

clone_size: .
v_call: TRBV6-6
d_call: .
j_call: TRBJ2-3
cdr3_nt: TGTGCCAGCAGTTACGAATCCGGGGGCACAGATACGCAGTATTTT
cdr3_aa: CASSYESGGTDTQYF

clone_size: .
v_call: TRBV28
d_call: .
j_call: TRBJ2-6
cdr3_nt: TGTGCCAGCAGGGGAGCGGGTTCCTCTGGGGCCAACGTCCTGACTTTC
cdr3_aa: CASRGAGSSGANVLTF

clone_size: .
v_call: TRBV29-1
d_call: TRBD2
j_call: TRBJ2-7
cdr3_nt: TGCAGCGCTGTAACTAGCGGGAGTCCCTACGAGCAGTACTTC
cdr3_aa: CSAVTSGSPYEQYF

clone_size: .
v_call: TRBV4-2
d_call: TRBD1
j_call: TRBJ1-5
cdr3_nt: TGTGCCAGCAGCCAAGGCCCCGTGACAGGGGTTCAGCCCCAGCATTTT
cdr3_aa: CASSQGPVTGVQPQHF

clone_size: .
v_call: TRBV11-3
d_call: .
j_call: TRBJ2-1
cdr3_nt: TGTGCCAGCAGCGACAGTGTAAATGAGCAGTTCTTC
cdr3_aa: CASSDSVNEQFF

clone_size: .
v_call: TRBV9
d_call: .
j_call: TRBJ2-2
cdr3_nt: TGTGCCAGCAGCGTAGATAGGGGCTTCACCGGGGAGCTGTTTTTT
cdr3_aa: CASSVDRGFTGELFF

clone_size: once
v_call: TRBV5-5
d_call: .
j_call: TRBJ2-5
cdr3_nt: TGTGCCAGCAGCTTGCCCCCGGCGACCGGGGAGACCCAGTACTTC
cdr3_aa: CASSLPPATGETQYF

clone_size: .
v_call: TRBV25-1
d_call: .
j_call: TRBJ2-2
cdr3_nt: TGTGCCAGCAGTGAATTGTCTAGCGCGAACACCGGGGAGCTGTTTTTT
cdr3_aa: CASSELSSANTGELFF

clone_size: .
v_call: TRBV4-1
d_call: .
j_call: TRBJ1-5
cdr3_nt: TGCGCCAGCAGCCTCATTATGGCGGGTCAGCCCCAGCATTTT
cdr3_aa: CASSLIMAGQPQHF

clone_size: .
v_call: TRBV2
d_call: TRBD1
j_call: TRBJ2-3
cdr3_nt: TGTGCCAGCAGTGATGGCAGGGGGAAAGGAGATACGCAGTATTTT
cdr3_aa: CASSDGRGKGDTQYF

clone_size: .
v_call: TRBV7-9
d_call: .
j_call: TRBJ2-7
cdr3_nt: TGTGCCAGCAGCATCACCCGGACAGCCGACGAGCAGTACTTC
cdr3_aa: CASSITRTADEQYF

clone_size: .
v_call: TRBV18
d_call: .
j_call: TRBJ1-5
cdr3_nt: TGTGCCAGCTCACCACCGGGGGCAAGCAATCAGCCCCAGCATTTT
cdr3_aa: CASSPPGASNQPQHF

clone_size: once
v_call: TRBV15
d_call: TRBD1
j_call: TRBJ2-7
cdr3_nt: TGTGCCACCAGCAGAGAAGGGACAGGGGGCTATGGCGAGCAGTACTTC
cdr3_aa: CATSREGTGGYGEQYF

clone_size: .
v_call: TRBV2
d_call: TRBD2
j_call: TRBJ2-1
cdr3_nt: TGTGCCAGCAGTGATAGACTAGCGGGCTACAATGAGCAGTTCTTC
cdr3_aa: CASSDRLAGYNEQFF

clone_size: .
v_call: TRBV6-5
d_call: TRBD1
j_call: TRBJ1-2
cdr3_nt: TGTGCCAGCAGAGGACAGGGAAACTATGGCTACACCTTC
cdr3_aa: CASRGQGNYGYTF

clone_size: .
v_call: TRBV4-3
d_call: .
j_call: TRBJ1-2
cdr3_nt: TGCGCCAGCAGCCTCCGGCGGGGCTATGGCTACACCTTC
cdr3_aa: CASSLRRGYGYTF

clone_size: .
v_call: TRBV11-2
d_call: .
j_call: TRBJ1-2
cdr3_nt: TGTGCCAGCAGCTTTATTTCCAGGGCTGGCTACACCTTC
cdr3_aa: CASSFISRAGYTF